This T cell receptor (beta chain) comes out of a study of blood T cell repertoires in COVID-19. Across the whole study: The origin of the acute and convalescent COVID-19 samples was the United States, Italy and Spain.

TCRdb keeps only in-frame clones here, not all; method: immunoSEQ multiplex PCR. The profile shows 65,000 or so clones, over 85% of them singletons. The V gene's germline CDR1 is MDHEN and CDR2 SYDVKM. The CDR3 runs to 17 residues. The V end lost 3 bases, the J end lost 1 base, and 16 bases lay between the germline ends. The material sequenced was peripheral blood. V gene TRBV28 combines with J gene TRBJ1-5; possible D gene TRBD1, 6 bases. The source is a man between 60 and 75 years old with acute or convalescent COVID-19. CDR3 sequence: CASSFPNRVRSNQPQHF. The DNA of the CDR3 is TGTGCCAGCAGTTTTCCTAACAGGGTAAGAAGCAATCAGCCCCAGCATTTT.